This T cell receptor (beta chain) was captured in a study of CD8 T cells in Susac syndrome. Points from the study as a whole: A relatively small number of individuals underwent TCR sequencing and HLA analysis.

Sequencing of TCR beta, carried out with a high-throughput approach, was applied to CD8+ and CD4+ T cells from the blood. After extraction with the RNeasy kit, roughly 0.45 to 1 ug of the RNA was reverse transcribed using random hexamers. Multiplex PCR with immunoSEQ amplified the TCR beta CDR3 across 54 Vbeta and 13 Jbeta. TCRdb passed the immunoSEQ multiplex PCR reads through MiXCR, listing each CDR3 protein once. Of under 550,000 distinct CDR3 sequences in the sample, around 85% were seen once. The germline V gene has CDR1 SGHVS and CDR2 FNYEAQ. The CDR3 totals 16 residues. With V trimmed by 7 bases and J by 7 bases, 17 bases remained unmatched. Comment on this clonotype: The antigen remains undetermined.

The sequence was collected from a human donor with multiple sclerosis. V gene TRBV7-6 combines with J gene TRBJ2-7; 9 bases line up with TRBD1. Material: CD8+ T cells from PBMCs. DNA for the CDR3: TGTGCCAGCACCAATCTTGGGGGACAGGGTAAACCGGAGCAGTACTTC. Its translation: CASTNLGGQGKPEQYF.